This T cell receptor (beta chain) was recorded in a study of identical twins. Study-level points and caveats: One should note that invariant MAIT and iNKT cells could partly confound zero-insertion analyses. Reduced insertions were recorded for abundant cord blood beta clonotypes, with no such pattern in memory repertoires.

TCRdb recomputed calls from the 5' RACE reads with MiXCR, one row per CDR3 protein. The table includes hundreds of thousands of distinct CDR3 sequences, approximately 7.3% detected once. This clonotype was observed at least ten times. Its antigen remains unidentified. These same records also appear under a second study, on yellow fever vaccine responses in identical twins.

The sequence was obtained from a woman in her late teens or twenties in good health. The sequencing input was CD8+ T cells sorted from blood.

The CDR3 sequence: CASSQRTTSLVNEQFF. The CDR3 DNA is TGCGCCAGCAGCCAACGGACTACTTCTCTTGTAAATGAGCAGTTCTTC. The chain uses TRBV4-1 and TRBJ2-1; a possible D gene is TRBD2 (6 bases). Germline loops: CDR1 MGHRA, CDR2 YSYEKL. The CDR3 spans 16 residues. Trimming stripped 2 bases from V and 7 bases from J, with 18 bases between.